The T cell receptor beta chain described here comes from a study of cytomegalovirus exposure and HLA in healthy donors. Overall study: A subsequent analysis reported that the 120 or so validation repertoires were produced on the same platform that had also been used for the 500 to 700 first-cohort repertoires. Study outcomes and limitations: Approximately 160 TCR beta chains were listed as cytomegalovirus-associated.

Here immunoSEQ multiplex PCR was the method, and the copy in TCRdb shows in-frame clones only, minus some. The sample holds a few hundred thousand clones, roughly 88% seen once. The CDR3 is made up of 15 amino acids. The J segment lost 2 bases and the V segment lost 3 bases, leaving 5 bases of the junction unmatched. Germline V gives CDR1 SGHRS, CDR2 YFSETQ. With regard to this clone: Its antigen remains unidentified.

The donors formed part of the 120-subject validation cohort, distinct from the roughly 600-subject first cohort. The chain recombines TRBV5-1 with TRBJ2-3; 8 bases map to TRBD1. The clonotype was recovered from a woman aged 18-35 years in good health and CMV-seronegative. The specimen sequenced was PBMCs. CDR3 residues: CASSSQTGVTDTQYF. The CDR3 DNA reads as TGCGCCAGCAGCTCCCAGACAGGGGTCACAGATACGCAGTATTTT.